A selection of T cell receptor beta chains follows, all from one sample in a study of blood T cell repertoires in COVID-19. Assay: immunoSEQ multiplex PCR; the TCRdb copy retains only in-frame clones and omits some. The top ten clones hold 0.86% of a sample with 350,000 to 450,000 clones, 91% of them seen once. Sequenced: PBMCs or T cells enriched from blood (not recorded which). The source of these receptors is a woman aged 40 to 49 who had been exposed to COVID-19. Each CDR3 is given without its conserved first and last residue. D genes are given only for firm matches.

CDR3 protein: ASSLDTSSGANVLT
J gene: TRBJ2-6
D gene: NA
V gene: TRBV5-1

CDR3 protein: ASNFWRGTNEKLF
J gene: TRBJ1-4
D gene: NA
V gene: TRBV19

CDR3 protein: ASSVESRGRTGETQY
J gene: TRBJ2-5
D gene: TRBD1
V gene: TRBV5-6

CDR3 protein: ASSGTGFYEQY
J gene: TRBJ2-7
D gene: TRBD1
V gene: TRBV14

CDR3 protein: ASTGTGGGEAF
J gene: TRBJ1-1
D gene: TRBD1
V gene: TRBV12-3/TRBV12-4

CDR3 protein: ASSLAGTDYGYT
J gene: TRBJ1-2
D gene: NA
V gene: TRBV3-1/TRBV3-2

CDR3 protein: ASMARQTEAF
J gene: TRBJ1-1
D gene: NA
V gene: TRBV19

CDR3 protein: ASSIQGTGYT
J gene: TRBJ1-2
D gene: TRBD1
V gene: TRBV2

CDR3 protein: SASRGGTEAF
J gene: TRBJ1-1
D gene: NA
V gene: TRBV20-1

CDR3 protein: ASSYGQNPNQPQH
J gene: TRBJ1-5
D gene: NA
V gene: TRBV6-6

CDR3 protein: ASSGGLAGGYEQY
J gene: TRBJ2-7
D gene: TRBD2
V gene: TRBV2

CDR3 protein: SASITSGPYEQY
J gene: TRBJ2-7
D gene: TRBD2
V gene: TRBV20-1

CDR3 protein: ASSRQGATNEKLF
J gene: TRBJ1-4
D gene: TRBD1
V gene: TRBV19

CDR3 protein: ASRPTGKGSPLH
J gene: TRBJ1-6
D gene: NA
V gene: TRBV6-5

CDR3 protein: ASSLYATKGETEAF
J gene: TRBJ1-1
D gene: NA
V gene: TRBV7-9

CDR3 protein: ASSVGGGGADTQY
J gene: TRBJ2-3
D gene: NA
V gene: TRBV9

CDR3 protein: SVRHGNQPQH
J gene: TRBJ1-5
D gene: NA
V gene: TRBV29-1

CDR3 protein: ASSVGRFFVDEQY
J gene: TRBJ2-7
D gene: NA
V gene: TRBV9

CDR3 protein: ASSPTGGLNTEAF
J gene: TRBJ1-1
D gene: TRBD1
V gene: TRBV18

CDR3 protein: ASSLVDRGRPQH
J gene: TRBJ1-5
D gene: TRBD1
V gene: TRBV28

CDR3 protein: ASSLIGGSSETQY
J gene: TRBJ2-5
D gene: TRBD2
V gene: TRBV27

CDR3 protein: ASSFFGTPNYGYT
J gene: TRBJ1-2
D gene: NA
V gene: TRBV5-6

CDR3 protein: ASRRQDLGTEAF
J gene: TRBJ1-1
D gene: NA
V gene: TRBV6-6

CDR3 protein: ATSGQGRVTYNEQF
J gene: TRBJ2-1
D gene: NA
V gene: TRBV24-1

CDR3 protein: ASTPPGSGRDTGELF
J gene: TRBJ2-2
D gene: NA
V gene: TRBV10-2

CDR3 protein: ASSPRSDWEQY
J gene: TRBJ2-7
D gene: NA
V gene: TRBV12-3/TRBV12-4

CDR3 protein: ASSRQGAYEQY
J gene: TRBJ2-7
D gene: TRBD1
V gene: TRBV5-5

CDR3 protein: ASSDAASPYNEQF
J gene: TRBJ2-1
D gene: NA
V gene: TRBV25-1

CDR3 protein: SLGTGANEKLF
J gene: TRBJ1-4
D gene: TRBD1
V gene: TRBV29-1

CDR3 protein: AWSLQGDSPLH
J gene: TRBJ1-6
D gene: TRBD1
V gene: TRBV30

CDR3 protein: ASSLDRVNTEAF
J gene: TRBJ1-1
D gene: NA
V gene: TRBV7-8

CDR3 protein: ASSASGGVNTGELF
J gene: TRBJ2-2
D gene: TRBD2
V gene: TRBV11-2

CDR3 protein: ATSDRADEQY
J gene: TRBJ2-7
D gene: NA
V gene: TRBV24-1

CDR3 protein: ASSATDRFSSPLH
J gene: TRBJ1-6
D gene: NA
V gene: TRBV7-9

CDR3 protein: SVAGLAGSTQY
J gene: TRBJ2-5
D gene: TRBD2
V gene: TRBV29-1

CDR3 protein: ASRGGTSNYGYT
J gene: TRBJ1-2
D gene: NA
V gene: TRBV19

CDR3 protein: ASSGASGPFYEQY
J gene: TRBJ2-7
D gene: NA
V gene: TRBV9

CDR3 protein: ASSLRQGAPETQY
J gene: TRBJ2-5
D gene: TRBD1
V gene: TRBV5-1

CDR3 protein: ATSRIGGAAPNEQF
J gene: TRBJ2-1
D gene: NA
V gene: TRBV15

CDR3 protein: ASSLVSRNEKLF
J gene: TRBJ1-4
D gene: NA
V gene: TRBV5-6

CDR3 protein: ASLQGALGGELF
J gene: TRBJ2-2
D gene: TRBD1
V gene: TRBV2

CDR3 protein: ASFPGTSGMNEQF
J gene: TRBJ2-1
D gene: TRBD2
V gene: TRBV28

CDR3 protein: ASSSGTYYNEQF
J gene: TRBJ2-1
D gene: TRBD2
V gene: TRBV19

CDR3 protein: ASSIGVGGYT
J gene: TRBJ1-2
D gene: NA
V gene: TRBV2

CDR3 protein: ASRVHGTGKNEQF
J gene: TRBJ2-1
D gene: TRBD1
V gene: TRBV27

CDR3 protein: ASSRRSLEKLF
J gene: TRBJ1-4
D gene: NA
V gene: TRBV10-2

CDR3 protein: ATTGQGRGYT
J gene: TRBJ1-2
D gene: TRBD1
V gene: TRBV27

CDR3 protein: ASGLVLGRTGGSYNEQF
J gene: TRBJ2-1
D gene: TRBD1
V gene: TRBV12-5

CDR3 protein: ASSTSGTGAYNEQF
J gene: TRBJ2-1
D gene: TRBD1
V gene: TRBV27

CDR3 protein: ASRLTGQARNYGYT
J gene: TRBJ1-2
D gene: TRBD1
V gene: TRBV5-4

CDR3 protein: ATSRARTGGTEAF
J gene: TRBJ1-1
D gene: TRBD1
V gene: TRBV15

CDR3 protein: ASSELSFAGGRRAEQF
J gene: TRBJ2-1
D gene: TRBD2
V gene: TRBV25-1

CDR3 protein: ASSLRIGRQGRTLLNEKLF
J gene: TRBJ1-4
D gene: NA
V gene: TRBV27